Each of the 7 T cell receptor beta chains below was sequenced from the same sample in a study of CD8 T cells in Susac syndrome. RNA, at roughly 0.45 to 1 ug, was reverse transcribed with random hexamers. TCRdb re-called the immunoSEQ multiplex PCR reads with MiXCR, one entry per CDR3 protein. This repertoire shows 330,000 or so distinct CDR3 sequences, roughly 85% found once; its top ten account for 0.2% to 0.25%. Sample: CD8+ T cells from PBMCs. The receptor set was obtained from a human donor with multiple sclerosis.

V is TRBV29-1 and J is TRBJ1-1, with D possibly TRBD1 on 6 matching bases. Germline V gene lookup returns CDR1 SQVTM and CDR2 ANQGSEA. Trimming took 8 bases from V and 5 from J, leaving 18 bases between them. The CDR3 extends over 13 amino acids. The CDR3 protein is CSFLRGARTEAFF. CDR3 nucleotide sequence: TGCAGCTTCCTACGGGGGGCGAGGACTGAAGCTTTCTTT.

The chain joins TRBV25-1 to TRBJ2-3; 11 bases agree with TRBD1. The trim removed 6 bases at V and 3 bases at J, leaving 8 bases unmatched. Germline values: CDR1 MGHDK, CDR2 SYGVNS. This CDR3 has 16 amino acids. CDR3 nucleotide sequence: TGTGCCAGCAGGCCCCCGGGACAGGGGGGAACAGATACGCAGTATTTT. Translating gives CASRPPGQGGTDTQYF. Full variable domain (missing parts from reference TRBV25-1 and TRBJ2-3): EADIYQTPRYLVIGTGKKITLECSQTMGHDKMYWYQQDPGMELHLIHYSYGVNSTEKGDLSSESTVSRIRTEHFPLTLESARPSHTSQYLCASRPPGQGGTDTQYFGPGTRLTVL.

The chain joins TRBV4-3 to TRBJ2-5, with TRBD2 matching over 8 bases. J gave up 2 bases and V 1 base, and 6 bases lay outside the gene matches. CDR3 length equals 16 residues. Per germline, CDR1 LGHNA and CDR2 YSLEER. For the CDR3, the DNA is TGCGCCAGCAGCCAAGCGGGGGGGCGCCCTCAAGAGACCCAGTACTTC. It translates to CASSQAGGRPQETQYF.

The chain couples TRBV27 to TRBJ2-7; D is unresolved. The CDR3 consists of 16 residues. From germline, CDR1 is MNHEY and CDR2 SMNVEV (reference sequence). V was clipped by 3 bases and J by 5 bases, with 20 bases between them. This chain's CDR3 is CASSFLGFAGIDEQYF. Written as DNA, the CDR3 is TGTGCCAGCAGTTTTTTGGGCTTCGCCGGAATCGACGAGCAGTACTTC.

This clonotype occurred a few times. The chain carries TRBV6-2 or TRBV6-3 and TRBJ2-7; 7 bases match TRBD2. Germline V gives CDR1 MNHEY, CDR2 SVGEGT. The CDR3 is 15 amino acids. Trimming removed 3 bases from V and 2 bases from J; junction bases left unmatched: 7. For the CDR3, the DNA is TGTGCCAGCAGTTATTTTCTAGCGGATACCTACGAGCAGTACTTC. Its protein product is CASSYFLADTYEQYF.

This clonotype was observed a few times. J is TRBJ2-7 and V is TRBV5-6; 10 bases are a match to TRBD1. Germline V gene data show CDR1 as SGHDT and CDR2 as YYEEEE. CDR3 length: 17 residues. J was trimmed by 5 bases and V by 4 bases; bases with no gene match: 15. The CDR3 protein is CASSDMTGTGEADEQYF. CDR3 nucleotides: TGTGCCAGCAGCGACATGACCGGGACAGGGGAAGCGGACGAGCAGTACTTC.

The chain has TRBV5-6 and TRBJ1-1; no definite D call. CDR1 and CDR2 from the germline V gene are SGHDT and YYEEEE. This CDR3 contains 11 residues. Trimming left V 1 base short and J 7 bases short, with 5 bases between. CDR3 region: CASSLLLEAFF. The CDR3 region has the DNA TGTGCCAGCAGCTTGCTGCTTGAAGCTTTCTTT.